A single sample gave rise to the 10 T cell receptor beta chains below, sequenced in a study of T cell changes during pregnancy in multiple sclerosis. TCRdb's table, derived via immunoSEQ multiplex PCR, lists solely in-frame clones and lacks some. The repertoire has around 30,000 clones, 90% of them found once; the top ten carry under 0.75%. Sequenced here: CD4+ T cells from peripheral blood mononuclear cells, sampled in the third trimester of pregnancy. These receptors all come from a female donor in good health, enrolled as a control in a pregnancy study.

J is TRBJ2-5 and V is TRBV9, with a weak D call TRBD2 (7 bases). This CDR3 is built from 18 residues. CDR1 and CDR2 (germline): SGDLS, YYNGEE. V lost 0 bases to trimming and J lost 5 bases, with 23 bases between them. This chain's CDR3 is CASSVGALGGVFRETQYF. The DNA of the CDR3 is TGTGCCAGCAGCGTAGGAGCCTTAGGGGGGGTCTTTAGGGAGACCCAGTACTTC.

This chain uses TRBV5-1 with TRBJ1-2, with D perhaps matching TRBD1 (6 bases). The germline V gene has CDR1 SGHRS and CDR2 YFSETQ. CDR3 length equals 13 residues. The ends were cut back, 2 bases at V and 8 bases at J, with 13 bases in the middle. CDR3 amino acids: CASSLSGDAGYTF. CDR3 in DNA: TGCGCCAGCAGCTTATCAGGGGATGCGGGCTACACCTTC. The full variable domain, in which reference TRBV5-1 and TRBJ1-2 provide the parts outside the CDR3, is KAGVTQTPRYLIKTRGQQVTLSCSPISGHRSVSWYQQTPGQGLQFLFEYFSETQRNKGNFPGRFSGRQFSNSRSEMNVSTLELGDSALYLCASSLSGDAGYTFGSGTRLTVV.

The V and J genes are TRBV20-1 and TRBJ2-3, with D possibly being TRBD1 (5 bases). The ends were cut back, 6 bases at V and 5 bases at J, with 9 bases in the middle. The CDR3 extends over 11 amino acids. From germline, CDR1 is DFQATT and CDR2 SNEGSKA (reference sequence). The CDR3 here is CSASTGDTQYF. In DNA, the CDR3 is TGCAGTGCCTCCACAGGAGATACGCAGTATTTT.

This chain links TRBV6-5 with TRBJ2-7, with 8 bases matching TRBD2. The V gene's germline CDR1 is MNHEY and CDR2 SVGAGI. With V trimmed by 7 bases and J by 5 bases, 10 bases remained unmatched. This CDR3 contains 14 residues. In nucleotides, the CDR3 is TGTGCCAGCATGGCGGGGGGTTATCCTGACGAGCAGTACTTC. Amino acid sequence: CASMAGGYPDEQYF.

J is TRBJ1-6 and V is TRBV28, with D hard to call. CDR1 is MDHEN and CDR2 is SYDVKM in the germline V gene. CDR3 length equals 14 residues. Deletions cut 3 bases from V and 5 bases from J, with 8 bases between. The CDR3 sequence is CASSFPGNNSPLHF. The CDR3 nucleotides are TGTGCCAGCAGTTTCCCGGGAAATAATTCACCCCTCCACTTT.

The chain joins TRBV19 to TRBJ2-6, with 9 bases aligning to TRBD1. Germline V gene sequence: CDR1 LNHDA, CDR2 SQIVND (reference sequence). V dropped 8 bases and J dropped 2; count of bases not matched to a gene: 10. This CDR3 is built from 17 residues. Here the CDR3 DNA reads TGTGCCAGTCGCACCGGGACAGGGACAGCTGGGGCCAACGTCCTGACTTTC. Its protein is CASRTGTGTAGANVLTF.

This sequence joins TRBV14 and TRBJ2-2; D is undetermined. CDR1 is SGHDN, CDR2 FVKESK, per germline. The CDR3 has 13 residues. V lost 1 base to trimming and J lost 7 bases, with 7 bases between them. Written as DNA, the CDR3 is TGTGCCAGCAGCCAAGTGTCGGGCGGGGAGCTGTTTTTT. This sequence encodes CASSQVSGGELFF.

J is TRBJ1-5 and V is TRBV18; 7 nucleotides agree with TRBD1. V dropped 5 bases and J dropped 1; count of bases not matched to a gene: 2. The CDR3 covers 14 residues. Germline CDR1 KGHSH, CDR2 LQKENI. CDR3 residues: CASSLTGSNQPQHF. For the CDR3, the DNA is TGTGCCAGCTCATTGACAGGGAGCAATCAGCCCCAGCATTTT.

This clone appeared a single time. The J gene is TRBJ2-1, the V gene TRBV5-4; 7 bases map to TRBD2. The CDR3 covers 15 residues. CDR1 and CDR2 from the germline V gene are SGHNT and YYREEE (reference sequence). The junction had 8 bases not matched to a gene; V was cut back by 4 bases and J by 4 bases. The CDR3 nucleotides are TGTGCCAGCAGCCTGAGCGGGGCCCGTTACAATGAGCAGTTCTTC. Protein product: CASSLSGARYNEQFF.

The chain combines TRBV19 with TRBJ2-7; 14 nucleotides align to TRBD2. The germline CDR1 and CDR2 sequences are LNHDA and SQIVND (reference sequence). The CDR3 consists of 14 residues. V was pared by 8 bases and J by 1 base, with 1 base of the junction left unmatched. The CDR3 here is CASGTSGGSYEQYF. Here the CDR3 DNA reads TGTGCCAGTGGGACTAGCGGGGGATCCTACGAGCAGTACTTC.